This TCR beta chain was sequenced during a study of cytomegalovirus exposure and HLA in healthy donors. Study-wide background: HLA-typed donors contributed around 82 million unique TCRs, which were held in an early data release. Overall study findings and caveats: The authors later found TCR association rates varying by HLA locus, with DRB1 most and HLA-C fewest. Sequencing likely caused a cluster of highly shared sequence variants.

Use of 60 Vbeta and 13 Jbeta primers characterized the PCR. The protocol was immunoSEQ multiplex PCR, while the TCRdb copy is restricted to in-frame clones and leaves out a portion. The table lists some 120,000 clones, 80% of them singletons. With regard to this clone: What it binds is unknown.

The CDR3 is made up of 16 amino acids. Trimming removed 2 bases at V and 3 bases at J, with 16 bases between. Germline assignment: CDR1 SGHNT and CDR2 YYREEE (reference sequence). The specimen sequenced was PBMCs. This TCR was recovered from a man aged 35 to 55 in good health and CMV-seronegative. This rearrangement joins TRBV5-4 to TRBJ2-3; a possible D gene is TRBD2 (6 bases). CDR3 amino acids: CASSFGEASVTDTQYF. The CDR3 nucleotides are TGTGCCAGCAGCTTCGGAGAGGCTAGCGTGACAGATACGCAGTATTTT.